One T cell receptor (beta chain) is described in this entry. These data are taken from a study of blood T cell repertoires in COVID-19. Produced via immunoSEQ multiplex PCR; TCRdb's table is partial and in-frame only. The sample records roughly 190,000 clones, 85% to 90% being singletons. The clonotype comes from a woman aged 40 to 50 in a cohort exposed to, infected with or recovered from COVID-19 (not recorded which). The sequencing sample was made of PBMCs or T cells enriched from blood (not recorded which).

In DNA, the CDR3 is TGTGCCAGCAGCTTATCCGGGACAGGGGGTAATTCACCCCTCCACTTT. Translating gives CASSLSGTGGNSPLHF. The chain uses TRBV7-8 and TRBJ1-6; 11 bases map to TRBD1. This CDR3 region has 16 residues. V trimming: 2 bases; J trimming: 6 bases; junction bases outside the gene matches: 3. The germline CDR1 and CDR2 sequences are SGHVS and FQNEAQ.